This T cell receptor (beta chain) was captured in a study of PD-1 blockade in classical Hodgkin lymphoma. Relapse was seen in all patients after autologous stem cell transplantation, and brentuximab vedotin exposure was variable. Magnetic negative selection purified CD4+ T cells from thawed PBMCs. Generated by immunoSEQ multiplex PCR, the TCRdb table keeps only in-frame clones and is missing some. The sample records about 9,100 clones, about 80% being singletons. Per the germline V gene, CDR1 is SGHRS and CDR2 is YFSETQ. The CDR3 spans 14 residues. A remark on this clone: Relative to the germline gene, one junction end is altered; a read error may explain this.

The sequences come from CD4+ T cells from blood, collected at baseline. The source is a human donor with classical Hodgkin lymphoma. The chain uses TRBV5-1 and TRBJ2-7, with 10 positions matching TRBD2. CDR3 bases: TGCGCCAGCACCTTGCTAGCGGGAGCGGACGAGCAGTACTTC. Protein: CASTLLAGADEQYF.